These 21 T cell receptor beta chains came from one sample sequenced in a study of shared clonotypes between healthy human individuals. The data were produced by immunoSEQ multiplex PCR, yet TCRdb's version contains in-frame clones alone and is incomplete. The sample holds 600,000 to 750,000 clones, around 70% seen once. The sequenced sample was memory CD4+ T cells sorted from blood. Subset of the sample: CD45RA-negative fraction. The receptors stem from a woman aged 25 to 45 in good health.

This clone was seen more than once but under ten times. This sample also contains other DNA sequences that code for the same CDR3. The chain employs TRBV5-1 and TRBJ2-1; 8 positions match TRBD2. Trimming cost V 0 bases and J 4 bases; bases outside gene matches: 3. The CDR3 is 15 residues long. Germline CDR1 reads SGHRS; CDR2 reads YFSETQ. The CDR3 coding sequence is TGCGCCAGCAGCTTGGATAGCGGGGATTACAATGAGCAGTTCTTC. Residues: CASSLDSGDYNEQFF.

The chain links TRBV5-6 to TRBJ2-5, with 13 bases fitting TRBD2. The DNA end is a closer match to TRBJ2-7, so the J assignment may be wrong. Germline CDR1 and CDR2: SGHDT and YYEEEE. This CDR3 comprises 18 residues. The chain's CDR3 is CASSFGLLAGGTSYEQYF. CDR3 nucleotide sequence: TGTGCCAGCAGCTTTGGTTTACTAGCGGGAGGGACGTCCTACGAGCAGTACTTC.

This chain uses TRBV30 with TRBJ1-1; perhaps TRBD1 as D (6 bases). The germline gives CDR1 GTSNPN, CDR2 SVGIG (reference sequence). This CDR3 is 13 amino acids long. Trimming stripped 2 bases from V and 5 bases from J, with 12 bases between. CDR3 sequence reads: CAWSRSRGTEAFF. The DNA of the CDR3 is TGTGCCTGGAGTCGCTCCAGGGGTACTGAAGCTTTCTTT. The full variable domain, with the rest looked up from reference TRBV30 and TRBJ1-1, is SQTIHQWPATLVQPVGSPLSLECTVEGTSNPNLYWYRQAAGRGLQLLFYSVGIGQISSEVPQNLSASRPQDRQFILSSKKLLLSDSGFYLCAWSRSRGTEAFFGQGTRLTVV.

This clone has a single count. The chain couples TRBV5-1 to TRBJ2-1, with 9 bases aligning to TRBD2. The ends lost 0 bases at V and 10 bases at J; junction bases unmatched: 11. This CDR3 is 16 amino acids long. Germline CDR1 and CDR2: SGHRS and YFSETQ. This CDR3 is CASSLEGGAGGREQFF. The CDR3, as DNA: TGCGCCAGCAGCTTGGAGGGGGGAGCGGGAGGTCGGGAGCAGTTCTTC.

This clone was observed at least ten times. The chain recombines TRBV2 with TRBJ2-4; possibly TRBD2 for D (5 bases). The CDR3 totals 16 residues. Germline lookup yields CDR1 SNHLY and CDR2 FYNNEI. V lost 1 base and J 2 bases, leaving 12 bases between the germline ends. The CDR3 is CASSEGLAPTKNIQYF. The CDR3 coding sequence is TGTGCCAGCAGTGAAGGGTTAGCGCCGACCAAAAACATTCAGTACTTC.

V and J are TRBV10-3 and TRBJ2-5, with D maybe TRBD2 (5 bases). Germline lookup yields CDR1 ENHRY and CDR2 SYGVKD. The CDR3 is 14 amino acids. Trimming left V 11 bases short and J 0 bases short, with 16 bases between. This chain's CDR3 is CAVQDPTNQETQYF. The CDR3 DNA reads TGTGCCGTCCAGGACCCGACTAACCAAGAGACCCAGTACTTC.

This clone was detected once. The chain recombines TRBV6-5 with TRBJ2-2, with TRBD2 as a possible D gene (7 bases). The CDR3 runs 13 residues. V lost 5 bases and J 7 bases, leaving 11 bases between the germline ends. Germline assignment: CDR1 MNHEY and CDR2 SVGAGI. The chain's CDR3 is CASSQGRGGELFF. The CDR3 coding sequence is TGTGCCAGCAGTCAGGGGAGGGGCGGGGAGCTGTTTTTT.

The chain combines TRBV29-1 with TRBJ2-3; D gene unclear. The germline V gene has CDR1 SQVTM and CDR2 ANQGSEA. The CDR3 extends over 12 amino acids. With 3 bases removed from V and 4 bases from J, the gap between germline ends came to 8 bases. CDR3 coding DNA: TGCAGCGTTGAGGTAGAGTCAGATACGCAGTATTTT. Translating it yields CSVEVESDTQYF.

The CDR3 here is CASSESAWDTGELFF. As DNA, the CDR3 is TGCGCCAGCAGTGAGTCCGCGTGGGACACCGGGGAGCTGTTTTTT. The chain is built from TRBV10-1 and TRBJ2-2; D gene unclear. The CDR3 loop spans 15 amino acids. In germline, CDR1 is WNHNN, CDR2 SYGVQD (reference sequence). Trimming removed 0 bases from V and 3 bases from J, with 8 bases in between.

This rearrangement joins TRBV19 to TRBJ1-5, with D perhaps TRBD1 (5 bases). This CDR3 region has 14 residues. The V end was cut by 6 bases, the J end by 3 bases, with 12 bases between. Germline V lookup: CDR1 LNHDA, CDR2 SQIVND (reference sequence). The CDR3 here is CASSQGLSNQPQHF. DNA of the CDR3: TGTGCCAGTAGCCAGGGCCTATCCAATCAGCCCCAGCATTTT.

The V call is TRBV6-6, the J call TRBJ2-5; TRBD2 matches at 8 bases. Unmatched junction bases numbered 3, after V lost 4 bases and J lost 2 bases. Germline CDR1 reads MNHNY; CDR2 reads SVGAGI (reference sequence). The CDR3 totals 14 residues. In DNA, the CDR3 is TGTGCCAGCAGTTTCGGGACTAGGCAAGAGACCCAGTACTTC. The encoded protein is CASSFGTRQETQYF.

The chain has TRBV5-1 and TRBJ2-1, with 8 bases identical to TRBD2. Germline loops: CDR1 SGHRS, CDR2 YFSETQ. There are 15 residues in the CDR3. V was pared by 4 bases and J by 9 bases, with 12 bases of the junction left unmatched. The CDR3 DNA is TGCGCCAGCAGCACCGAAGGACTAGCTCAGGGTGAGCAGTTCTTC. It is translated as CASSTEGLAQGEQFF.

In this sample, this clone turned up a few times. V and J are TRBV21-1 and TRBJ1-2; the table's D gene call, TRBD1, was not cross checked with the DNA. TRBV21-1 is described as a pseudogene. The CDR3 length is 12 residues. CDR3 DNA sequence: TGTGCCAGCAGCCCCTCAGACAGGGGGGAAACCTTC. This codes for CASSPSDRGETF.

This clone was seen at least ten times. The chain is built from TRBV2 and TRBJ2-3; TRBD2 aligns across 7 bases. In germline, CDR1 is SNHLY, CDR2 FYNNEI. The CDR3 consists of 15 residues. V gave up 4 bases and J gave up 3 bases; unmatched junction bases: 7. CDR3 region: CASSGIAGWTDTQYF. The CDR3 DNA is TGTGCCAGCAGTGGCATAGCGGGTTGGACAGATACGCAGTATTTT.

The genes are TRBV6-1 and TRBJ1-1; D might be TRBD1 (6 bases). Germline CDR1 is MNHNS and CDR2 is SASEGT. The ends were cut back, 6 bases at V and 0 bases at J, with 8 bases in the middle. The CDR3 has 13 residues. CDR3: CASRRTVNTEAFF. DNA of the CDR3: TGTGCCAGCAGGAGGACAGTGAACACTGAAGCTTTCTTT.

In this sample, this clone turned up a few times. The rearrangement uses TRBV5-1 and TRBJ2-7, with a weak D call TRBD1 (5 bases). Trimming removed 0 bases from V and 1 base from J, with 14 bases in between. The CDR3 is 16 residues long. CDR1 is SGHRS, CDR2 YFSETQ, per germline. The CDR3 DNA reads as TGCGCCAGCAGCTTGGGTTTTGGTGCAGGGTCCTACGAGCAGTACTTC. Protein: CASSLGFGAGSYEQYF.

This sequence joins TRBV27 and TRBJ2-1, with a possible D match to TRBD1 (6 bases). Trimming stripped 5 bases from V and 4 bases from J, with 18 bases between. There are 16 residues in the CDR3. The V gene's germline CDR1 is MNHEY and CDR2 SMNVEV (reference sequence). The DNA for the CDR3 is TGTGCCAGCAGTGACCCGGTACTAGGGGGTTACAATGAGCAGTTCTTC. It codes for CASSDPVLGGYNEQFF.

This rearrangement joins TRBV5-1 to TRBJ1-5; D perhaps matches TRBD1 (5 bases). The CDR3 is 13 amino acids. Trimming left V 5 bases short and J 3 bases short, with 9 bases between. CDR1 SGHRS and CDR2 YFSETQ come from the germline V gene. This CDR3 is CASSGGDNQPQHF. CDR3 nucleotides: TGCGCCAGCAGTGGGGGGGACAATCAGCCCCAGCATTTT.

A single count supports this clone. The chain links TRBV6-5 to TRBJ1-5; D remains ambiguous. CDR1 is MNHEY and CDR2 is SVGAGI in the germline V gene. V was cut by 6 bases and J by 8 bases, with 20 bases left in between. This CDR3 contains 15 residues. The CDR3 loop is CASSPRFGDGEPQHF. For the CDR3, the DNA is TGTGCCAGCAGCCCCAGGTTCGGGGATGGAGAGCCCCAGCATTTT.

In regard to this clone: Other DNA sequences from this sample encode an identical CDR3 as well. This chain links TRBV7-2 with TRBJ1-1; unclear D gene. In germline, CDR1 is SGHTA, CDR2 FQGNSA. The CDR3 is 13 residues long. Trimming removed 1 base from V and 2 bases from J, with 5 bases in between. The CDR3 loop reads CASSLVLNTEAFF. CDR3 DNA: TGTGCCAGCAGCTTAGTGCTAAACACTGAAGCTTTCTTT.

The chain combines TRBV5-4 with TRBJ2-3, with 8 positions matching TRBD2. Germline-derived CDR1 and CDR2 are SGHNT and YYREEE (reference sequence). Germline trimming cut 7 bases from V and 0 bases from J; bases unmatched to any gene: 10. CDR3 length: 16 residues. The CDR3 sequence: CASGKLAGASTDTQYF. The DNA for the CDR3 is TGTGCCAGCGGGAAGCTAGCGGGTGCTAGCACAGATACGCAGTATTTT.